Listed below are T cell receptor beta chains from one sample, sequenced in a study of shared clonotypes between healthy human individuals. Using immunoSEQ multiplex PCR, the repertoire was profiled, and TCRdb retains in-frame clones only, with some absent. Here the sample spans about 99,000 clones, approximately 51% being singletons. The specimen sequenced was PBMCs. The receptor set was obtained from a woman between 35 and 50 years old in good health. Some clones in this sample may be carry-over from other donors' samples. Both conserved end residues are part of each CDR3. A D gene is named only where the DNA matches it firmly. Some rows have no size entry. The others give once, few or many, or a class for an expanded clone.

size: many; V: TRBV19; D: TRBD1; J: TRBJ1-2; CDR3: CASSIVGQVYGYTF; DNA: TGTGCCAGTAGTATAGTTGGACAGGTCTATGGCTACACCTTC
size: many; V: TRBV27; D: -; J: TRBJ1-4; CDR3: CASKLNGGLNEKLFF; DNA: TGTGCCAGCAAATTAAACGGCGGGCTTAATGAAAAACTGTTTTTT
size: -; V: TRBV28; D: -; J: TRBJ2-1; CDR3: CASTLGVSYNEQFF; DNA: TGTGCCAGCACCTTGGGGGTCTCCTACAATGAGCAGTTCTTC
size: -; V: TRBV5-1; D: TRBD2; J: TRBJ2-1; CDR3: CASKTSGTYNEQFF; DNA: TGCGCCAGCAAAACTAGCGGAACCTACAATGAGCAGTTCTTC
size: -; V: TRBV29-1; D: -; J: TRBJ2-5; CDR3: CSAAGWGQETQYF; DNA: TGCAGCGCAGCTGGTTGGGGGCAAGAGACCCAGTACTTC
size: -; V: TRBV20-1; D: -; J: TRBJ2-3; CDR3: CSAVVVTQYF; DNA: TGCAGTGCCGTAGTAGTCACGCAGTATTTT
size: -; V: TRBV9; D: -; J: TRBJ1-5; CDR3: CASSVSGSSNQPQHF; DNA: TGTGCCAGCAGCGTAAGCGGCAGCTCTAATCAGCCCCAGCATTTT
size: few; V: TRBV7-2; D: TRBD2; J: TRBJ2-5; CDR3: CASSLRARGLAGVEQYF; DNA: TGTGCCAGCAGCCTCCGAGCTCGGGGACTAGCGGGAGTAGAGCAGTACTTC
size: -; V: TRBV21-1; D: -; J: TRBJ2-5; CDR3: CASSKEGPGETQYF; DNA: TGTGCCAGCAGCAAAGAAGGCCCCGGTGAGACCCAGTACTTC
size: once; V: TRBV7-9; D: -; J: TRBJ2-6; CDR3: CASSSRGVGSGANVLTF; DNA: TGTGCCAGCAGCTCTAGAGGGGTGGGCTCTGGGGCCAACGTCCTGACTTTC
size: few; V: TRBV5-4; D: TRBD1; J: TRBJ1-2; CDR3: CASSLDTRDRGWNGYTF; DNA: TGTGCCAGCAGCTTGGACACCCGGGACAGGGGATGGAATGGCTACACCTTC
size: many; V: TRBV7-9; D: -; J: TRBJ1-2; CDR3: CASSPHNYGYTF; DNA: TGTGCCAGCAGCCCACATAACTATGGCTACACCTTC
size: few; V: TRBV5-4; D: TRBD1; J: TRBJ1-2; CDR3: CASSVGQASYTF; DNA: TGTGCCAGCAGCGTCGGACAGGCTAGCTACACCTTC
size: -; V: TRBV29-1; D: -; J: TRBJ2-2; CDR3: CSVDPTNTGELFF; DNA: TGCAGCGTTGACCCCACGAACACCGGGGAGCTGTTTTTT
size: once; V: TRBV2; D: TRBD1; J: TRBJ2-5; CDR3: CASIGTGGGEQYF; DNA: TGTGCCAGCATTGGGACAGGGGGTGGGGAGCAGTACTTC
size: -; V: TRBV27; D: TRBD1; J: TRBJ2-7; CDR3: CASRPRDRSYEQYF; DNA: TGTGCCAGCAGACCGAGGGACAGGTCGTACGAGCAGTACTTC
size: -; V: TRBV5-1; D: -; J: TRBJ2-1; CDR3: CASSPLTSYNEQFF; DNA: TGCGCCAGCAGCCCGCTGACATCCTACAATGAGCAGTTCTTC
size: once; V: TRBV30; D: -; J: TRBJ1-6; CDR3: CAWCSGRSDSPLHF; DNA: TGTGCCTGGTGTTCCGGACGGTCGGATTCACCCCTCCACTTT
size: many; V: TRBV6-6; D: TRBD1; J: TRBJ1-1; CDR3: CASKWGQRSEAFF; DNA: TGTGCCTCCAAGTGGGGACAGAGGTCTGAGGCTTTCTTT
size: -; V: TRBV5-1; D: -; J: TRBJ1-2; CDR3: CASSGGGAYGYTF; DNA: TGCGCCAGCAGCGGGGGAGGAGCATATGGCTACACCTTC
size: -; V: TRBV7-3; D: -; J: TRBJ1-2; CDR3: CASSPRDLAFGYTF; DNA: TGTGCCAGCAGCCCCAGGGACCTGGCGTTTGGCTACACCTTC
size: -; V: TRBV5-1; D: TRBD1; J: TRBJ2-7; CDR3: CASRPGTGVYEQYF; DNA: TGCGCCAGCAGGCCTGGGACAGGGGTATACGAGCAGTACTTC
size: -; V: TRBV28; D: -; J: TRBJ2-7; CDR3: CASSLTPSSYEQYF; DNA: TGTGCCAGCAGCCTTACCCCGTCCTCCTACGAGCAGTACTTC
size: -; V: TRBV14; D: -; J: TRBJ2-1; CDR3: CASRPDVGANNEQFF; DNA: TGTGCCAGCAGGCCGGATGTTGGGGCGAACAATGAGCAGTTCTTC
size: -; V: TRBV11-2; D: -; J: TRBJ1-1; CDR3: CASSPGGGVAEAFF; DNA: TGTGCCAGCAGCCCAGGAGGAGGGGTGGCTGAAGCTTTCTTT
size: few; V: TRBV27; D: -; J: TRBJ2-7; CDR3: CASSLYRDDEQYF; DNA: TGTGCCAGCAGTTTATACAGGGACGACGAGCAGTACTTC
size: -; V: TRBV10-3; D: -; J: TRBJ1-5; CDR3: CASRSGGEGQPQHF; DNA: TGTGCCAGCAGGTCGGGGGGCGAGGGTCAGCCCCAGCATTTT
size: many; V: TRBV6-1; D: -; J: TRBJ1-1; CDR3: CASTLEPLNTEAFF; DNA: TGTGCCAGCACCCTGGAACCTCTGAACACTGAAGCTTTCTTT
size: -; V: TRBV28; D: TRBD2; J: TRBJ2-1; CDR3: CASSSVGTSGKRSNEQFF; DNA: TGTGCCAGCAGTTCGGTAGGGACTAGCGGGAAACGTAGCAATGAGCAGTTCTTC
size: many; V: TRBV18; D: TRBD1; J: TRBJ2-7; CDR3: CASSPFSDRDEQYF; DNA: TGTGCCAGCTCACCATTTTCCGACAGGGACGAGCAGTACTTC
size: many; V: TRBV18; D: TRBD2; J: TRBJ2-5; CDR3: CASSLSSGITETQYF; DNA: TGTGCCAGCTCACTGTCTAGCGGGATAACTGAGACCCAGTACTTC
size: -; V: TRBV30; D: -; J: TRBJ2-7; CDR3: CAWAGQLFNYEQYF; DNA: TGTGCCTGGGCGGGACAGCTTTTTAACTACGAGCAGTACTTC
size: medium-sized; V: TRBV18; D: TRBD1; J: TRBJ2-1; CDR3: CASSALDREGEQFF; DNA: TGTGCCAGCTCAGCTCTTGACAGGGAAGGTGAGCAGTTCTTC
size: -; V: TRBV6-5; D: -; J: TRBJ2-7; CDR3: CASGSQYEQYF; DNA: TGTGCCAGCGGTTCACAGTACGAGCAGTACTTC
size: many; V: TRBV5-1; D: -; J: TRBJ1-2; CDR3: CASSLMDNYGYTF; DNA: TGCGCCAGCAGCTTAATGGATAACTATGGCTACACCTTC
size: -; V: TRBV4-2; D: TRBD2; J: TRBJ2-1; CDR3: CASSPRLAGVDYEQFF; DNA: TGTGCCAGCAGCCCAAGACTAGCGGGAGTGGACTATGAGCAGTTCTTC
size: few; V: TRBV9; D: -; J: TRBJ2-2; CDR3: CASSVDEGTYTGELFF; DNA: TGTGCCAGCAGCGTAGACGAGGGGACCTACACCGGGGAGCTGTTTTTT
size: -; V: TRBV6-6; D: -; J: TRBJ2-1; CDR3: CASSGPYNEQFF; DNA: TGTGCCAGCAGTGGGCCTTACAATGAGCAGTTCTTC
size: -; V: TRBV19; D: TRBD2; J: TRBJ2-7; CDR3: CASRGASGSSEQYF; DNA: TGTGCCAGTAGAGGGGCTAGCGGGAGCAGCGAGCAGTACTTC
size: many; V: TRBV6-1; D: TRBD1; J: TRBJ1-5; CDR3: CASNSAGGEQPQHF; DNA: TGTGCCAGCAATTCTGCAGGGGGCGAACAGCCCCAGCATTTT
size: few; V: TRBV18; D: -; J: TRBJ2-7; CDR3: CASSANSMFSPYEQYF; DNA: TGTGCCAGCTCAGCCAATTCTATGTTCAGTCCCTACGAGCAGTACTTC
size: -; V: TRBV6-5; D: -; J: TRBJ2-1; CDR3: CATRETEQFF; DNA: TGTGCCACCCGGGAGACTGAGCAGTTCTTC
size: -; V: TRBV9; D: -; J: TRBJ2-3; CDR3: CASSVGDTQYF; DNA: TGTGCCAGCAGCGTTGGGGATACGCAGTATTTT
size: -; V: TRBV2; D: -; J: TRBJ2-1; CDR3: CASSGPGNEQFF; DNA: TGTGCCAGCAGTGGACCTGGCAATGAGCAGTTCTTC
size: few; V: TRBV7-9; D: -; J: TRBJ2-3; CDR3: CASSPLGSRQSTDTQYF; DNA: TGTGCCAGCAGCCCCTTAGGCAGCCGGCAAAGCACAGATACGCAGTATTTT
size: -; V: TRBV7-2; D: -; J: TRBJ2-7; CDR3: CASSLVGLASPEDEQYF; DNA: TGTGCCAGCAGCTTAGTCGGGCTAGCGTCCCCCGAGGACGAGCAGTACTTC
size: -; V: TRBV5-1; D: -; J: TRBJ1-1; CDR3: CASSRMGRLNTEAFF; DNA: TGCGCCAGCAGCAGGATGGGCAGGTTGAACACTGAAGCTTTCTTT
size: many; V: TRBV29-1; D: TRBD2; J: TRBJ2-5; CDR3: CSVVLAGVETQYF; DNA: TGCAGCGTTGTACTAGCGGGAGTAGAGACCCAGTACTTC
size: few; V: TRBV30; D: -; J: TRBJ1-1; CDR3: CAWSHRDGDTEAFF; DNA: TGTGCCTGGAGTCACAGGGACGGGGACACTGAAGCTTTCTTT
size: once; V: TRBV27; D: -; J: TRBJ2-1; CDR3: CASRTSSGSSYNEQFF; DNA: TGTGCCAGCCGCACATCTTCCGGGAGCTCCTACAATGAGCAGTTCTTC
size: many; V: TRBV7-3; D: TRBD1; J: TRBJ1-3; CDR3: CASSLTLRQGACGNTIYF; DNA: TGTGCCAGCAGCTTAACGTTAAGGCAGGGGGCTTGTGGAAACACCATATATTTT
size: -; V: TRBV5-4; D: -; J: TRBJ2-7; CDR3: CASSLGTDTYEQYF; DNA: TGTGCCAGCAGCTTGGGGACAGACACCTACGAGCAGTACTTC
size: few; V: TRBV6-5; D: -; J: TRBJ2-2; CDR3: CASSRQGTSVLFF; DNA: TGTGCCAGCAGTCGTCAGGGGACATCCGTGCTGTTTTTT